These 28 T cell receptor beta chains were all obtained from the same sample, sequenced in a study of shared clonotypes between healthy human individuals. Sequencing was performed with immunoSEQ multiplex PCR; in TCRdb, only in-frame clones are kept and a portion is missing. The repertoire includes some 2.4 million clones, 93% of them detected once, and approximately 0.36% sits in the top ten. The sample taken for sequencing was naive CD4+ T cells from PBMCs. Indicated subset: CD45RA+ positively selected. The source of these receptors is a man aged 18-30 years in good health. Some clones in this sample may be carry-over from other donors' samples.

V usage is TRBV7-2 and J usage is TRBJ1-1; possible D gene TRBD1, 6 bases. Deletions cut 5 bases from V and 2 bases from J, with 12 bases between. CDR3 size: 14 residues. Germline V CDR1 and CDR2: SGHTA, FQGNSA. The CDR3 loop reads CASSPRQENTEAFF. CDR3 in DNA: TGTGCCAGCAGCCCTCGACAGGAAAACACTGAAGCTTTCTTT.

In its sample, this clone was seen once. In DNA form, the CDR3 reads TGCAGCGTAAGGGACAGCTCCAAAAACATTCAGTACTTC. It yields the protein CSVRDSSKNIQYF. The chain is built from TRBV29-1 and TRBJ2-4; 7 bases fit TRBD1. Germline V CDR1 and CDR2: SQVTM, ANQGSEA. Unmatched junction bases numbered 4, after V lost 6 bases and J lost 2 bases. This CDR3 has 13 residues.

The chain joins TRBV7-2 to TRBJ2-5; tentative D call: TRBD2 (7 bases). The germline V and J ends were trimmed by 0 bases and 5 bases, with 13 bases remaining between them. Looked up from germline, CDR1 is SGHTA and CDR2 is FQGNSA. The CDR3 sequence is 15 residues long. The CDR3 DNA reads as TGTGCCAGCAGCTTAGCGCTCACGGGGGGCGAGACCCAGTACTTC. Its translation: CASSLALTGGETQYF.

This chain joins TRBV4-1 and TRBJ2-7; tentatively, D is TRBD1 (6 bases). The V end lost 1 base, the J end lost 3 bases, and 10 bases lay between the germline ends. The germline V gene has CDR1 MGHRA and CDR2 YSYEKL. This CDR3 comprises 14 residues. The CDR3 DNA sequence: TGCGCCAGCAGCCAAGGGGACAATCGCTACGAGCAGTACTTC. Translating it yields CASSQGDNRYEQYF.

In its sample, this clone was seen once. This chain joins TRBV11-2 and TRBJ2-1, with TRBD2 identical over 8 bases. The V gene end was trimmed by 5 bases and the J gene end by 9 bases; junction bases not matched to a gene: 15. Germline CDR1 reads SGHAT; CDR2 reads FQNNGV. The CDR3 consists of 16 residues. In DNA, the CDR3 is TGTGCCAGCAGCCCTCCTAGCGGGCGCCCCGGCGGTGAGCAGTTCTTC. Protein product: CASSPPSGRPGGEQFF.

The chain is built from TRBV9 and TRBJ2-4; tentatively, D is TRBD1 (5 bases). Trimming removed 0 bases at V and 8 bases at J, with 9 bases between. Germline CDR1 reads SGDLS; CDR2 reads YYNGEE. CDR3 length: 13 residues. DNA for the CDR3: TGTGCCAGCAGCGTAGCAGGGCATGACATTCAGTACTTC. Protein sequence: CASSVAGHDIQYF.

The rearrangement joins TRBV2 to TRBJ1-6, with D hard to call. V gave up 5 bases and J gave up 8 bases, with 16 bases separating them. Germline CDR1 and CDR2: SNHLY and FYNNEI. The CDR3 consists of 15 residues. The CDR3 DNA is TGTGCCAGCAGTTATGGCGACGGAAACTATTCACCCCTCCACTTT. Translation: CASSYGDGNYSPLHF.

The chain is built from TRBV5-4 and TRBJ2-4, with 8 bases lining up with TRBD1. The J segment lost 7 bases and the V segment lost 2 bases, leaving 5 bases of the junction unmatched. This CDR3 has 14 amino acids. CDR1 is SGHNT, CDR2 YYREEE, per germline (reference sequence). In DNA, the CDR3 is TGTGCCAGCAGCTTACGGACAGGGTTGAACATTCAGTACTTC. Translating gives CASSLRTGLNIQYF.

V is TRBV7-3 and J is TRBJ1-1; 10 bases are a match to TRBD1. The V gene's germline CDR1 is SGHTA and CDR2 FQGTGA. CDR3 length equals 14 residues. Trimming took 5 bases from V and 6 from J; bases not matched to a gene: 6. The CDR3 bases are TGTGCCAGCAGCCGCGGGACAGGGGTTTCTGAAGCTTTCTTT. Translating gives CASSRGTGVSEAFF.

This clone was found once. The V and J genes are TRBV29-1 and TRBJ2-7; possibly TRBD1 for D (6 bases). CDR1 is SQVTM and CDR2 is ANQGSEA in the germline V gene. The CDR3 contains 14 residues. The germline V and J ends were trimmed by 6 bases and 3 bases, with 18 bases remaining between them. CDR3: CSVARTVGNYEQYF. Written as DNA, the CDR3 is TGCAGCGTCGCGCGGACAGTAGGGAACTACGAGCAGTACTTC.

The rearrangement uses TRBV27 and TRBJ2-2, with D unresolved. V lost 5 bases, J lost 7 bases, and 11 bases lay in between. The CDR3 is 13 amino acids. Germline V gives CDR1 MNHEY, CDR2 SMNVEV (reference sequence). The CDR3 DNA follows: TGTGCCAGCAGTGCGCCGGAGATCGGGGAGCTGTTTTTT. Its translation: CASSAPEIGELFF.

The V and J genes are TRBV2 and TRBJ2-7; 7 nucleotides match TRBD1. This CDR3 has 11 residues. V was clipped by 3 bases and J by 12 bases; unmatched bases: 5. Germline V gene sequence: CDR1 SNHLY, CDR2 FYNNEI. The CDR3 is CASSDSRGPYF. The CDR3 nucleotides are TGTGCCAGCAGTGATAGTAGGGGGCCGTACTTC. The complete variable domain, with remaining parts taken from reference TRBV2 and TRBJ2-7, reads EPEVTQTPSHQVTQMGQEVILRCVPISNHLYFYWYRQILGQKVEFLVSFYNNEISEKSEIFDDQFSVERPDGSNFTLKIRSTKLEDSAMYFCASSDSRGPYFGPGTRLTVT.

The CDR3 here is CASSSHRGAGYTF. The CDR3 nucleotides are TGTGCCAGCAGTTCGCACAGGGGAGCCGGCTACACCTTC. The gene calls are TRBV28 and TRBJ1-2; the match to TRBD1 covers 7 bases. This CDR3 is built from 13 residues. Germline-derived CDR1 and CDR2 are MDHEN and SYDVKM. V lost 4 bases to trimming and J lost 8 bases; unmatched junction nucleotides: 7.

This sequence joins TRBV7-3 and TRBJ2-7; 9 positions agree with TRBD2. CDR3 length equals 14 residues. CDR1 is SGHTA and CDR2 is FQGTGA in the germline V gene. Trimming cost V 5 bases and J 4 bases; bases outside gene matches: 6. In nucleotides, the CDR3 is TGTGCCAGCAGCAATAGCGGGAGCCCTTACGAGCAGTACTTC. As protein: CASSNSGSPYEQYF. Together with reference TRBV7-3 and TRBJ2-7, the CDR3 gives the full variable domain: GAGVSQTPSNKVTEKGKYVELRCDPISGHTALYWYRQSLGQGPEFLIYFQGTGAADDSGLPNDRFFAVRPEGSVSTLKIQRTERGDSAVYLCASSNSGSPYEQYFGPGTRLTVT.

The V call is TRBV2, the J call TRBJ2-2, with D uncertain. Trimming stripped 6 bases from V and 1 base from J, with 9 bases between. Germline-derived CDR1 and CDR2 are SNHLY and FYNNEI. This CDR3 has 14 amino acids. The CDR3 protein is CASSLDWNTGELFF. The DNA for the CDR3 is TGTGCCAGCAGCCTAGACTGGAACACCGGGGAGCTGTTTTTT.

J is TRBJ2-5 and V is TRBV27; D not certain. The V gene's germline CDR1 is MNHEY and CDR2 SMNVEV (reference sequence). The V gene lost 3 bases and the J gene lost 5 bases, with 10 bases spanning the gap. The CDR3 loop spans 13 amino acids. This CDR3 reads CASSFWPPETQYF. CDR3 DNA: TGTGCCAGCAGTTTTTGGCCACCGGAGACCCAGTACTTC.

The J gene is TRBJ2-3, the V gene TRBV5-6; the D gene could be TRBD1 or TRBD2 (6 bases each). The V gene lost 3 bases and the J gene lost 4 bases, with 21 bases spanning the gap. This CDR3 contains 17 residues. Germline V gene data show CDR1 as SGHDT and CDR2 as YYEEEE. As DNA, the CDR3 is TGTGCCAGCAGCTACCTCGGGGGCAGGAGGGGCGCAGATACGCAGTATTTT. Translation gives CASSYLGGRRGADTQYF.

This clone showed up just once. Within the sample, other DNA sequences also encode this same CDR3. This rearrangement joins TRBV30 to TRBJ2-7; D is possibly TRBD1 (6 bases). The CDR3 runs to 12 residues. V was shortened by 1 base and J by 4 bases, with 8 bases between the two germline ends. CDR1 GTSNPN and CDR2 SVGIG come from the germline V gene (reference sequence). DNA for the CDR3: TGTGCCTGGAGTGAGCAGGGGTACGAGCAGTACTTC. Its translation: CAWSEQGYEQYF.

The chain links TRBV6-5 to TRBJ1-2, with D unresolved. Trimming left V 0 bases short and J 8 bases short, with 16 bases between. The CDR3 has 15 residues. The germline V gene encodes CDR1 MNHEY and CDR2 SVGAGI. This CDR3 is CASSYSRSSRRGYTF. In DNA form, the CDR3 reads TGTGCCAGCAGTTACTCAAGGTCGTCGCGGAGGGGCTACACCTTC.

CDR3 nucleotide sequence: TGTGCCAGCAGACCCGAGGGCGGGCAAAAACTGTTTTTT. Translated, it gives CASRPEGGQKLFF. This chain connects TRBV25-1 to TRBJ1-4; D ambiguous. This CDR3 is built from 13 residues. The V gene's germline CDR1 is MGHDK and CDR2 SYGVNS. V lost 6 bases, J lost 9 bases, and 14 bases lay in between.

The chain employs TRBV5-5 and TRBJ1-3; perhaps TRBD1 as D (5 bases). V lost 3 bases and J lost 4, with 8 bases in between. CDR3 length: 13 residues. Germline V gene lookup returns CDR1 SGHKS and CDR2 YYEKEE (reference sequence). The CDR3 coding sequence is TGTGCCAGCAGCTCGGGGGGAGGAAACACCATATATTTT. It specifies CASSSGGGNTIYF.

The chain links TRBV18 to TRBJ2-5; 12 positions match TRBD1. The CDR3 is made up of 15 amino acids. With 3 bases clipped from V and 5 bases from J, the junction kept 4 bases outside the gene matches. Germline CDR1 is KGHSH and CDR2 is LQKENI. The CDR3 nucleotides read TGTGCCAGCTCACCGGGACAGGGGGCAAGGGAGACCCAGTACTTC. This translates into CASSPGQGARETQYF.

Comments on this clone: The sample has other DNA sequences that encode this CDR3 too. The chain is built from TRBV4-3 and TRBJ2-7; 12 nucleotides align to TRBD1. Germline trimming cut 1 base from V and 4 bases from J; bases unmatched to any gene: 2. Germline CDR1 and CDR2: LGHNA and YSLEER. The CDR3 covers 15 residues. Here the CDR3 DNA reads TGCGCCAGCAGCCAAGGGGGACAGGGGGCTTACGAGCAGTACTTC. Amino acids: CASSQGGQGAYEQYF.

This rearrangement joins TRBV5-1 to TRBJ2-7, with 8 nucleotides matching TRBD1. CDR1 and CDR2 from the germline V gene are SGHRS and YFSETQ. This CDR3 has 13 residues. V shed 6 bases, J shed 3 bases, and the junction held 5 bases outside the gene matches. The CDR3 nucleotides read TGCGCCAGCACTGACAGGGGATTCTACGAGCAGTACTTC. This encodes CASTDRGFYEQYF.

The genes are TRBV9 and TRBJ2-3, with 7 bases lining up with TRBD2. Per the germline V gene, CDR1 is SGDLS and CDR2 is YYNGEE. V trimming: 1 base; J trimming: 4 bases; junction bases outside the gene matches: 9. This CDR3 comprises 16 residues. The CDR3 sequence is CASSVSLRGGADTQYF. Here the CDR3 DNA reads TGTGCCAGCAGCGTATCCCTCCGGGGAGGGGCAGATACGCAGTATTTT.

For this clone: The sample holds other DNA sequences that translate to the same CDR3. The J gene is TRBJ1-2, the V gene TRBV7-2; D uncertain. Trimming took 5 bases from V and 2 from J, leaving 3 bases between them. This CDR3 is 11 amino acids long. Germline lookup yields CDR1 SGHTA and CDR2 FQGNSA. CDR3 nucleotide sequence: TGTGCCAGCAGCCTCAACTATGGCTACACCTTC. It yields the protein CASSLNYGYTF.

The chain couples TRBV30 to TRBJ1-1; D ambiguous. The germline CDR1 and CDR2 sequences are GTSNPN and SVGIG (reference sequence). Trimming took off 2 bases at V and 0 bases at J, with 7 bases between the two ends. The CDR3 is 13 amino acids. DNA of the CDR3: TGTGCCTGGAGTTGGTCGGTGAACACTGAAGCTTTCTTT. It encodes CAWSWSVNTEAFF.

The J gene is TRBJ2-1, the V gene TRBV5-1; 9 bases map to TRBD2. Germline values: CDR1 SGHRS, CDR2 YFSETQ. V gave up 0 bases and J gave up 4 bases; unmatched junction bases: 5. This CDR3 spans 16 amino acids. The CDR3 protein is CASSLAGSGGYNEQFF. Here the CDR3 DNA reads TGCGCCAGCAGCTTGGCCGGCAGCGGGGGGTACAATGAGCAGTTCTTC.